This note documents a single TCR beta chain sequence. Assay: immunoSEQ multiplex PCR; the TCRdb copy retains only in-frame clones and omits some. The sample yields more than 150,000 clones, more than 85% seen once. All enrollees were roughly 18 to 90 years old and from 20 to 25 US areas. Symptom resolution, clearance, or two negative PCRs marked the recovered donors of Cohort 3. The V segment lost 1 base and the J segment 2 bases; nucleotides outside the gene matches: 0. This CDR3 comprises 16 residues. Germline lookup yields CDR1 LGHNT and CDR2 FRNRAP. The sample is drawn from a study of blood T cell repertoires in COVID-19.

Specimen: PBMCs or T cells enriched from blood (not recorded which). The origin of this receptor is a woman aged 50 to 60 who had recovered from COVID-19. This chain joins TRBV12-5 and TRBJ2-1; TRBD2 agrees at 12 bases. The CDR3 sequence: CASGLGTSGAYNEQFF. CDR3 DNA: TGTGCTAGTGGTTTGGGGACTAGCGGGGCCTACAATGAGCAGTTCTTC.